The rows below give T cell receptor beta chains drawn from one sample of a study of spatial heterogeneity in lung cancer. TCRdb re-called the 5' RACE reads with MiXCR, one entry per CDR3 protein. The sample holds approximately 9,000 distinct CDR3 sequences, around 4.5% seen once. This specimen consisted of PBMCs, obtained at surgery. Every receptor here comes from a male donor with early-stage non-small cell lung cancer. CDR3s include the opening cysteine and the closing phenylalanine or tryptophan. The D gene is left open where the match is weak. Size is omitted from some rows. Given values are once, few, many or a class for expanded clones.

j_gene	v_gene	d_gene	abundance	CDR3aa	CDR3nt
TRBJ2-1	TRBV29-1	TRBD1	few	CSGINRGSYNEQFF	TGCAGCGGAATTAACAGGGGCTCCTACAATGAGCAGTTCTTC
TRBJ1-4	TRBV7-2	.	many	CASSLAGGSSEKLFF	TGTGCCAGCAGCTTAGCTGGGGGCTCCTCAGAAAAACTGTTTTTT
TRBJ1-1	TRBV12-3/TRBV12-4	.	few	CASSFGTMNTEAFF	TGTGCCAGCAGTTTCGGGACAATGAACACTGAAGCTTTCTTT
TRBJ1-5	TRBV6-5	.	many	CASSPGYLDPQHF	TGTGCCAGCAGCCCAGGCTACTTAGATCCCCAGCATTTT
TRBJ2-1	TRBV24-1	TRBD1	many	CATIGTGEGNEQFF	TGTGCCACCATCGGGACAGGGGAGGGCAATGAGCAGTTCTTC
TRBJ1-1	TRBV6-2/TRBV6-3	TRBD1	many	CASSRGQGFEAFF	TGTGCCAGCAGTCGGGGACAGGGGTTTGAAGCTTTCTTT
TRBJ1-4	TRBV6-5	TRBD1	many	CASSYTLLTGTNEKLFF	TGTGCCAGCAGTTACACCCTATTGACAGGGACAAATGAAAAACTGTTTTTT
TRBJ1-1	TRBV30	.	few	CAWSVQMNTEAFF	TGTGCCTGGAGTGTCCAGATGAACACTGAAGCTTTCTTT
TRBJ2-3	TRBV6-5	.	many	CASSYSVGDTQYF	TGTGCCAGCAGTTACTCGGTTGGAGATACGCAGTATTTT
TRBJ2-3	TRBV28	.	medium-sized	CAITSARLAFTDTQYF	TGTGCCATCACCAGTGCACGTTTAGCTTTCACAGATACGCAGTATTTT
TRBJ2-7	TRBV27	.	many	CASSLSPLSYEQYF	TGTGCCAGCAGTTTATCCCCCCTCTCCTACGAGCAGTACTTC
TRBJ1-5	TRBV12-5	.	many	CASGLEHPLKGGNQPQHF	TGTGCTAGTGGTTTGGAACACCCTTTAAAAGGTGGCAATCAGCCCCAGCATTTT
TRBJ2-1	TRBV12-3/TRBV12-4	.	many	CASSFGTVNNEQFF	TGTGCCAGCAGTTTTGGGACGGTTAACAATGAGCAGTTCTTC
TRBJ2-5	TRBV30	.	few	CAWSLPAGLEGLGEVGGGQETQYF	TGTGCCTGGAGCCTTCCGGCCGGATTAGAGGGGCTGGGTGAGGTTGGAGGAGGACAAGAGACCCAGTACTTC
TRBJ2-5	TRBV20-1	.	many	CSARDQAGRKETQYF	TGCAGTGCTAGAGATCAGGCGGGTAGAAAAGAGACCCAGTACTTC
TRBJ2-5	TRBV25-1	.	few	CASSEYPKYQTQYF	TGTGCCAGCAGTGAATACCCAAAGTACCAGACCCAGTACTTC
TRBJ1-2	TRBV27	.	many	CASSSLTGGYGYTF	TGTGCCAGCAGTTCACTGACAGGAGGCTATGGCTACACCTTC
TRBJ1-1	TRBV7-2	.	few	CASSFSQAGSRTAFF	TGTGCCAGCAGCTTCAGTCAGGCAGGGAGTAGGACGGCTTTCTTT
TRBJ2-2	TRBV7-9	TRBD2	many	CASSPWTSGTGELFF	TGTGCCAGCAGCCCCTGGACTAGTGGGACCGGGGAGCTGTTTTTT
TRBJ1-6	TRBV28	TRBD1	many	CASSFLGQRNSPLHF	TGTGCCAGCAGTTTCCTGGGACAGAGAAATTCACCCCTCCACTTT
TRBJ2-5	TRBV7-9	.	few	CASSLGEGPQETQYF	TGTGCCAGCAGCTTAGGAGAAGGGCCACAAGAGACCCAGTACTTC
TRBJ2-2	TRBV4-1	TRBD1	few	CASSQGPIRVGTGKAGELFF	TGCGCCAGCAGCCAAGGACCGATTCGCGTTGGGACAGGGAAGGCCGGGGAGCTGTTTTTT
TRBJ2-1	TRBV5-1	TRBD2	many	CASSWSGGHNNEQFF	TGCGCCAGCAGCTGGAGCGGGGGCCACAACAATGAGCAGTTCTTC
TRBJ1-2	TRBV12-3/TRBV12-4	.	medium-sized	CASSLGPGDYTF	TGTGCCAGCAGTTTAGGGCCAGGAGACTACACCTTC
TRBJ2-1	TRBV7-2	.	many	CASSLQGTRFYNEQFF	TGTGCCAGCAGCTTACAGGGAACACGGTTCTACAATGAGCAGTTCTTC
TRBJ2-1	TRBV7-2	.	medium-sized	CASSLSTNNEQFF	TGTGCCAGCAGCTTGTCAACCAACAATGAGCAGTTCTTC
TRBJ2-1	TRBV12-3/TRBV12-4	.	.	CASSLERNEQFF	TGTGCCAGCAGTTTAGAGCGGAATGAGCAGTTCTTC
TRBJ2-2	TRBV7-8	.	few	CASSLESSRGPGELFF	TGTGCCAGCAGCTTAGAATCCAGTCGGGGACCCGGGGAGCTGTTTTTT
TRBJ2-7	TRBV5-1	.	.	CASSLSPGPYEQYF	TGCGCCAGCAGCTTGTCGCCAGGACCCTACGAGCAGTACTTC
TRBJ2-1	TRBV5-5	TRBD1	many	CASSLEGQGYNEQFF	TGTGCCAGCAGCTTGGAGGGACAGGGTTACAATGAGCAGTTCTTC
TRBJ1-5	TRBV12-3/TRBV12-4	.	many	CASSLGGGPQPQHF	TGTGCCAGCAGTTTAGGGGGGGGTCCTCAGCCCCAGCATTTT
TRBJ2-1	TRBV12-3/TRBV12-4	.	.	CASSLGLGGKYNEQFF	TGTGCCAGCAGTTTAGGCCTTGGCGGGAAATACAATGAGCAGTTCTTC
TRBJ1-2	TRBV15	.	many	CATSSPGQPPPYGYTF	TGTGCCACCAGCAGCCCCGGACAGCCTCCTCCATATGGCTACACCTTC
TRBJ1-1	TRBV18	TRBD1	many	CASSPGQGAEAFF	TGTGCCAGCTCACCGGGACAGGGGGCTGAAGCTTTCTTT
TRBJ2-7	TRBV5-4	.	.	CASRQDASSYEQYF	TGTGCCAGCAGACAGGACGCGAGCTCCTACGAGCAGTACTTC
TRBJ2-5	TRBV4-2	TRBD2	many	CASSQGAGGPETQYF	TGTGCCAGCAGCCAAGGGGCGGGGGGGCCAGAGACCCAGTACTTC
TRBJ1-6	TRBV20-1	.	many	CSASLDVYNSPLHF	TGCAGTGCTAGTCTGGACGTATATAATTCACCCCTCCACTTT
TRBJ2-1	TRBV29-1	TRBD1	few	CSAHIPGQGSNNEQFF	TGCAGCGCTCACATTCCGGGACAGGGGTCCAACAATGAGCAGTTCTTC
TRBJ2-7	TRBV3-1	.	medium-sized	CASSQGLGARGNEQYF	TGTGCCAGCAGCCAAGGCTTAGGGGCGCGAGGGAACGAGCAGTACTTC
TRBJ1-1	TRBV2	.	many	CASSDGTSNTEAFF	TGTGCCAGCAGCGATGGGACGTCGAACACTGAAGCTTTCTTT
TRBJ1-1	TRBV29-1	TRBD1	medium-sized	CSVGTGVNTEAFF	TGCAGCGTGGGGACAGGGGTGAACACTGAAGCTTTCTTT
TRBJ1-6	TRBV10-3	TRBD1	medium-sized	CAIRPEGRGTGPLHF	TGTGCCATCAGGCCCGAGGGCAGGGGGACGGGACCCCTCCACTTT
TRBJ1-5	TRBV20-1	.	.	CSARDPRKPNSNQPQHF	TGCAGTGCTAGAGATCCCCGGAAACCTAATAGCAATCAGCCCCAGCATTTT
TRBJ2-3	TRBV7-8	.	many	CASSLRRVFTDTQYF	TGTGCCAGCAGCTTAAGGAGGGTTTTCACAGATACGCAGTATTTT
TRBJ1-2	TRBV7-2	.	many	CASSFRDRRNYGYTF	TGTGCCAGCAGCTTTAGGGACCGCCGAAACTATGGCTACACCTTC
TRBJ1-1	TRBV7-9	.	few	CASSLNTGEAFF	TGTGCCAGCAGCTTAAACACCGGTGAAGCTTTCTTT
TRBJ2-1	TRBV4-2	.	many	CASSQQGNEQFF	TGTGCCAGCAGCCAACAGGGGAATGAGCAGTTCTTC
TRBJ1-1	TRBV27	.	medium-sized	CASSLSIGGTEAFF	TGTGCCAGCAGTTTATCGATCGGGGGCACTGAAGCTTTCTTT
TRBJ2-5	TRBV6-5	.	.	CASSYSLGGGGETQYF	TGTGCCAGCAGTTACTCTTTAGGAGGGGGGGGTGAGACCCAGTACTTC
TRBJ1-2	TRBV5-1	.	many	CASGAGNGYTF	TGCGCCAGTGGGGCAGGGAATGGCTACACCTTC
TRBJ2-3	TRBV20-1	TRBD2	many	CSADRTSGGVDTQYF	TGCAGTGCGGACAGGACTAGCGGAGGGGTGGATACGCAGTATTTT
TRBJ1-2	TRBV5-1	TRBD1	many	CASSGTGVGIDYGYTF	TGCGCCAGCAGCGGAACAGGGGTTGGGATAGACTATGGCTACACCTTC
TRBJ1-2	TRBV7-2	.	many	CASSLAPGAGYGYTF	TGTGCCAGCAGCTTAGCCCCGGGGGCAGGCTATGGCTACACCTTC
TRBJ2-1	TRBV28	.	medium-sized	CASSYTPQGWIEQFF	TGTGCCAGCAGCTACACCCCGCAGGGGTGGATTGAGCAGTTCTTC
TRBJ1-3	TRBV11-2	.	many	CASSPSPGNTIYF	TGTGCCAGCAGCCCCTCGCCTGGAAACACCATATATTTT